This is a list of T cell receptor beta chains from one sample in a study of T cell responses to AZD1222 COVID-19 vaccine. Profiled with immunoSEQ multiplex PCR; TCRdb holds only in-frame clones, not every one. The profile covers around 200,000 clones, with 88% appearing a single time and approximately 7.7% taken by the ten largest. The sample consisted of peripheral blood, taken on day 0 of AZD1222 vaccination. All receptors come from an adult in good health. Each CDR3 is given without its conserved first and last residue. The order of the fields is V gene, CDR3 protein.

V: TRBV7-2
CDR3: ASSPPRNSYGYT

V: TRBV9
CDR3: ASSVGPLAGGPYNEQF

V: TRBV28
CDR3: ASSLGHLGGEQY

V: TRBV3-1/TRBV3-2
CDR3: ASSQDWRGQETQY

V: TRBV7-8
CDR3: ASSTLEGGFSYEQY

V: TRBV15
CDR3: ATSRDRYETQY

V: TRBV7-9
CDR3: ASSLEVGVSGLNTGELF

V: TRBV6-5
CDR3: ASSYAAGSGQETQY

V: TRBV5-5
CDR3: ASSLEGRGAPYEQY

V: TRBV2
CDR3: ASRGGTYNEQF

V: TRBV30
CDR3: AWSRTGDSDEQY

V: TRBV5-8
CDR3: ASSPLARGGLSGYEQY

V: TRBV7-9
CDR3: ASSLQGRGYGYT

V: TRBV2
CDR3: ASSEVGGASNQPQH

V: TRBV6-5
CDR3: AGGGRYNEQF

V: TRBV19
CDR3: ASSRPGQEKLF

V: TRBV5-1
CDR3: ASSLGPGDEQY

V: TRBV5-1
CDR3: ASSVGGGELF

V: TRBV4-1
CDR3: ASSLGRGPPF

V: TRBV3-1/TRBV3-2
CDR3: ASSQEEGSYEQY

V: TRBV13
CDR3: ASSLGGFEQY

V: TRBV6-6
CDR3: ASSPQSSYNSPLH

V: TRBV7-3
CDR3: ASSLLAGDNTGELF

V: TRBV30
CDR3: AWRVFGTVGELF

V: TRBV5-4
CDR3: ASSLEGSRMNTEAF

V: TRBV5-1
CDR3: ASSPPGGNYGYT